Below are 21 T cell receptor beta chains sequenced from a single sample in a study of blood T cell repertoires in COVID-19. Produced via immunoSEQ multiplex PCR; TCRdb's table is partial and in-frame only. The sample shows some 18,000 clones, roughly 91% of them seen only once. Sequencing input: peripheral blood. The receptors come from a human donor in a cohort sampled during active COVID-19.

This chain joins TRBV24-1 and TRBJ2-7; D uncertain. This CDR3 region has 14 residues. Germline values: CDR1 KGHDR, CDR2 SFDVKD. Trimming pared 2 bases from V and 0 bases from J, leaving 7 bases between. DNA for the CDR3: TGTGCCACCAGTGATTGGCGAGGCTCCTACGAGCAGTACTTC. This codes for CATSDWRGSYEQYF.

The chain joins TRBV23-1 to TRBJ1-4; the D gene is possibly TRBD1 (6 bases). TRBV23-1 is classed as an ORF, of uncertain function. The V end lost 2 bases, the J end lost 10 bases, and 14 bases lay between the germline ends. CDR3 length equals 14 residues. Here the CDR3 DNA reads TGCGCCAGCAGTCAAAGGGACAAAGAGGCAAAACTGTTTTTT. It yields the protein CASSQRDKEAKLFF.

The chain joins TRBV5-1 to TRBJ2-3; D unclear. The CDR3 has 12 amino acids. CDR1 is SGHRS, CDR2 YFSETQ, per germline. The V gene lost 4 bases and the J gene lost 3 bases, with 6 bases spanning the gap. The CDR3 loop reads CASSELTDTQYF. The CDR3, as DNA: TGCGCCAGCAGCGAACTGACAGATACGCAGTATTTT.

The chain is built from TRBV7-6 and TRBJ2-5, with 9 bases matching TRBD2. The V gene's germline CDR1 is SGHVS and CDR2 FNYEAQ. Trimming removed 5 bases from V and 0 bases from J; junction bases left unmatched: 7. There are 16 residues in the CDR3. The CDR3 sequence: CASSGASGMYQETQYF. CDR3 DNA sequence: TGTGCCAGCAGCGGAGCTAGCGGGATGTACCAAGAGACCCAGTACTTC.

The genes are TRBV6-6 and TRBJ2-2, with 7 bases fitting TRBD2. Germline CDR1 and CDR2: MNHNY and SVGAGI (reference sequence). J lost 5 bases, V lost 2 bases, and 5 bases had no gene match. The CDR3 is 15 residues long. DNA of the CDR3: TGTGCCAGCAGTTACCGCGGGAGCAGTACCGGGGAGCTGTTTTTT. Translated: CASSYRGSSTGELFF.

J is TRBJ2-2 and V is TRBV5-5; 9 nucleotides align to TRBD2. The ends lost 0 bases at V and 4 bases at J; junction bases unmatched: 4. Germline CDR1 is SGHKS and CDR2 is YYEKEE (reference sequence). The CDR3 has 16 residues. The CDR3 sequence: CASSLGQRGATGELFF. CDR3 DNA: TGTGCCAGCAGCTTGGGCCAGCGGGGGGCCACCGGGGAGCTGTTTTTT.

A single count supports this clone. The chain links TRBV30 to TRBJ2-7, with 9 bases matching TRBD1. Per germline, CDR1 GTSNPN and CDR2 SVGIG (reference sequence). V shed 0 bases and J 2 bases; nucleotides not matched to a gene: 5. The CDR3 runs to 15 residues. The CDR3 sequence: CAWSVRGTGPYEQYF. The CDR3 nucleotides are TGTGCCTGGAGTGTACGAGGGACAGGGCCCTACGAGCAGTACTTC.

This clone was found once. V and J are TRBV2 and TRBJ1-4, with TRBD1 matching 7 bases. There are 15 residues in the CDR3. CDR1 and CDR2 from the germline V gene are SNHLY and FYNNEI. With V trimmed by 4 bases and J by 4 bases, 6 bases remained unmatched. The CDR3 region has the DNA TGTGCCAGCAGTGCCACAGGGGTCGATAATGAAAAACTGTTTTTT. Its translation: CASSATGVDNEKLFF.

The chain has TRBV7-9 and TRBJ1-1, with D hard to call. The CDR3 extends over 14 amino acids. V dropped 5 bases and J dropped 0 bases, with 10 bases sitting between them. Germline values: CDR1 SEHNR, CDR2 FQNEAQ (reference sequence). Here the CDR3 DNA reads TGTGCCAGCAGCGTCACAACAGTGAACACTGAAGCTTTCTTT. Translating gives CASSVTTVNTEAFF.

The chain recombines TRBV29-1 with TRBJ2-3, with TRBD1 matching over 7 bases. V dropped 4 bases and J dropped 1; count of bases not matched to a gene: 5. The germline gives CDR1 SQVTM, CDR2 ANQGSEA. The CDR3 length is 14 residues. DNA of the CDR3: TGCAGCGTTGTGTCAGACAGGGGCACAGATACGCAGTATTTT. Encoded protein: CSVVSDRGTDTQYF.

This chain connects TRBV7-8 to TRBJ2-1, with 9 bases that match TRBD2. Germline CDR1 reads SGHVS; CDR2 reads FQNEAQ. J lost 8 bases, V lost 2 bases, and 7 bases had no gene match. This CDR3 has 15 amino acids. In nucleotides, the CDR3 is TGTGCCAGCAGCTTATTGGATAGCGGGGGCTATGAGCAGTTCTTC. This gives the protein CASSLLDSGGYEQFF.

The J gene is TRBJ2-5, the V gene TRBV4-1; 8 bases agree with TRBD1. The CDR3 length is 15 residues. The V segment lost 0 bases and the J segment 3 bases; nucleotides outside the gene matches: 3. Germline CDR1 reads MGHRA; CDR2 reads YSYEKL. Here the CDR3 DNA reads TGCGCCAGCAGCCAAGATCAGACAGGGGAAGAGACCCAGTACTTC. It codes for CASSQDQTGEETQYF.

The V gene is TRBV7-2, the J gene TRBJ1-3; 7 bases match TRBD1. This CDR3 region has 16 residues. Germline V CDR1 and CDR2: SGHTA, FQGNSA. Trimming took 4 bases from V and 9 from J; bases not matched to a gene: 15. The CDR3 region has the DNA TGTGCCAGCAGCTCCAAGGCTTACATGACAGGGCGCACCATATATTTT. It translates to CASSSKAYMTGRTIYF. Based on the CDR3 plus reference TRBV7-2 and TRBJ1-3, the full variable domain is GAGVSQSPSNKVTEKGKDVELRCDPISGHTALYWYRQSLGQGLEFLIYFQGNSAPDKSGLPSDRFSAERTGGSVSTLTIQRTQQEDSAVYLCASSSKAYMTGRTIYFGEGSWLTVV.

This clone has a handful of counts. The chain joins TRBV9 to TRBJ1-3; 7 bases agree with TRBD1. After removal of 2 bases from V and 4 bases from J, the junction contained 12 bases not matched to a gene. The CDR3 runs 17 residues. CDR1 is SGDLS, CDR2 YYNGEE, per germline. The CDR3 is CASSVLPDRASGNTIYF. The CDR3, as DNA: TGTGCCAGCAGCGTCCTCCCCGACAGGGCATCCGGAAACACCATATATTTT. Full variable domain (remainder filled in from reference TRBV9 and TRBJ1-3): DSGVTQTPKHLITATGQRVTLRCSPRSGDLSVYWYQQSLDQGLQFLIQYYNGEERAKGNILERFSAQQFPDLHSELNLSSLELGDSALYFCASSVLPDRASGNTIYFGEGSWLTVV.

Written as DNA, the CDR3 is TGTGCCAGTAGTATTGCGGGGGGAGTCCATGAGCAGTTCTTC. Protein sequence: CASSIAGGVHEQFF. V usage is TRBV19 and J usage is TRBJ2-1; 8 bases map to TRBD2. The CDR3 runs to 14 residues. Germline CDR1 is LNHDA and CDR2 is SQIVND (reference sequence). V was clipped by 3 bases and J by 8 bases; unmatched bases: 6.

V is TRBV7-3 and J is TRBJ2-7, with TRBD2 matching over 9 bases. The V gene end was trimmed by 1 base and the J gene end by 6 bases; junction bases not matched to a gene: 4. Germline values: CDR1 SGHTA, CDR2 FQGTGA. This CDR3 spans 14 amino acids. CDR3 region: CASSLIAGDGEQYF. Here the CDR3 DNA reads TGTGCCAGCAGCTTAATAGCGGGAGATGGCGAGCAGTACTTC.

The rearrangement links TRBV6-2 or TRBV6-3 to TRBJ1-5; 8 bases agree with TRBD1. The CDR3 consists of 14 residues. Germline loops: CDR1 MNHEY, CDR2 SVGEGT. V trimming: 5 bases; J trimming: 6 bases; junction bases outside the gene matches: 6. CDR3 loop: CASSPSGGGQPQHF. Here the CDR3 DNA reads TGTGCCAGCAGTCCATCAGGGGGCGGTCAGCCCCAGCATTTT.

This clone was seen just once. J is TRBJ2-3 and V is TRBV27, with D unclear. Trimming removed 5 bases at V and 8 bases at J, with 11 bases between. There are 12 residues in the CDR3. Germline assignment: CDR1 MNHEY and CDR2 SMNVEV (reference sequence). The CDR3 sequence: CASSPTFGTQYF. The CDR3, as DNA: TGTGCCAGCAGTCCAACCTTCGGTACGCAGTATTTT.

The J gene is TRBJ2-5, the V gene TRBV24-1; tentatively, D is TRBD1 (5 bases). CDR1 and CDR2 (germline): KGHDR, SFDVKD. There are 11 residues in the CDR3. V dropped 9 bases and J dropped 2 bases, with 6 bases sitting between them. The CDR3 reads CATQGQETQYF. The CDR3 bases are TGTGCCACCCAGGGTCAAGAGACCCAGTACTTC.

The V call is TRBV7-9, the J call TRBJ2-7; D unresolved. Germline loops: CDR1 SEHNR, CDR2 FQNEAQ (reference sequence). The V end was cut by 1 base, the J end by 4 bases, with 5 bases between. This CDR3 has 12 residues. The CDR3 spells CASSLDLYEQYF. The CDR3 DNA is TGTGCCAGCAGCTTAGACTTGTACGAGCAGTACTTC.

The CDR3 region is CASSLTALGAFYTEAFF. CDR3 DNA sequence: TGTGCCAGCAGCTTAACTGCCCTAGGTGCTTTCTACACTGAAGCTTTCTTT. This chain joins TRBV11-2 and TRBJ1-1; D unresolved. Trimming took 2 bases from V and 3 from J, leaving 19 bases between them. Germline loops: CDR1 SGHAT, CDR2 FQNNGV. This CDR3 contains 17 residues.